This is a list of T cell receptor beta chains from one sample in a study of CD8 T cells in Susac syndrome. MiXCR was run by TCRdb on the immunoSEQ multiplex PCR reads, yielding one entry per CDR3 protein. This table has 110,000 or so distinct CDR3 sequences, around 95% appearing once. The material sequenced was CD4+ T cells from PBMCs. The receptor source for this set is a human donor in good health. The CDR3 runs from the conserved cysteine through the conserved F or W. A D gene is named only where the DNA matches it firmly. Not every row has a clone size; where given, it reads once, few, many or a size class.

NA	TRBJ1-2	TRBD1	TRBV20-1	16	TGCAGTGCTAGAGAATCCGGGACAGGGGGCAACTATGGCTACACCTTC	CSARESGTGGNYGYTF
NA	TRBJ2-7	TRBD2	TRBV15	16	TGTGCCACCAGCAGCCTAGCGGGTCGGACCTCTTGGGAGCAGTACTTC	CATSSLAGRTSWEQYF
NA	TRBJ2-7	TRBD2	TRBV2	16	TGTGTCTCGGCTAAAAAGAGACGGGGGGAAAACCGCGAGCAGTACTTC	CVSAKKRRGENREQYF
NA	TRBJ1-2	TRBD1	TRBV5-1	15	TGCGCCAGCAGCTTGGGGCTGACAGGGTCCTATGGCTACACCTTC	CASSLGLTGSYGYTF
NA	TRBJ2-7	NA	TRBV20-1	12	TGCAGTGCTAGAGTCCGGGTAGGCGAGCAGTACTTC	CSARVRVGEQYF
NA	TRBJ1-1	TRBD1	TRBV25-1	15	TGTGCCAGCCGACCGACAGGGGGCTCGTACACTGAAGCTTTCTTT	CASRPTGGSYTEAFF
once	TRBJ2-5	NA	TRBV7-2	16	TGTGCCAGCAACTTAGGACAGGGAGGGGGCCAAGAGACCCAGTACTTC	CASNLGQGGGQETQYF
NA	TRBJ2-5	NA	TRBV5-6	12	TGTGCCAGCAGCCTAACCCCCGCGACCCAGTACTTC	CASSLTPATQYF
NA	TRBJ1-2	NA	TRBV19	16	TGTGCCAGTAGTACCCGTACTCCTGGCTCTAACTATGGCTACACCTTC	CASSTRTPGSNYGYTF
NA	TRBJ2-3	NA	TRBV27	12	TGTGCCAGCAGTCGGCCGAGGGATACGCAGTATTTT	CASSRPRDTQYF
NA	TRBJ1-1	NA	TRBV3-1	11	TGTGCCAGCAGCATACAGGGAAGGGCTTTCTTT	CASSIQGRAFF
NA	TRBJ2-4	NA	TRBV25-1	15	TGTGCCAGCAGTGAAAGGACTGGGGTCAAAAACATTCAGTACTTC	CASSERTGVKNIQYF
NA	TRBJ1-5	TRBD1	TRBV20-1	14	TGCAGTGCCAAACAGGGGGCTGGAAATCAGCCCCAGCATTTT	CSAKQGAGNQPQHF
NA	TRBJ2-2	NA	TRBV5-1	14	TGCGCCAGCAGCTACGGGGGTCTAACCGGGGAGCTGTTTTTT	CASSYGGLTGELFF
NA	TRBJ2-1	TRBD1	TRBV29-1	13	TGCAGCGTTGTCACGGGACAGGGAGCTGAGCAGTTCTTC	CSVVTGQGAEQFF
NA	TRBJ1-2	TRBD1	TRBV28	14	TGTGCCAGCAGTTTTGGACAGGGGGCGCCAAGCTACACCTTC	CASSFGQGAPSYTF
NA	TRBJ2-1	TRBD2	TRBV24-1	15	TGTGCCACCAGTGATGCGGCGGGGGGGTCGGGTGAGCAGTTCTTC	CATSDAAGGSGEQFF
NA	TRBJ1-2	NA	TRBV10-3	13	TGTGCCATCAGTGAGTCGCCAGTCTATGGCTACACCTTC	CAISESPVYGYTF
NA	TRBJ1-2	NA	TRBV6-5	13	TGTGCCAGCCGTAAGGCACGGGTTGATGGCTACACCTTC	CASRKARVDGYTF
once	TRBJ1-1	NA	TRBV24-1	13	TGTGCCACCAGTGGCAGGGAGAACACTGAAGCTTTCTTT	CATSGRENTEAFF
NA	TRBJ2-7	TRBD2	TRBV6-5	15	TGTGCCAGCAGCCCCATGGCTAGCGGGAACGGCGAGCAGTACTTC	CASSPMASGNGEQYF
once	TRBJ1-1	TRBD1	TRBV28	16	TGTGCCAGCAGCACGCTGACAGGGGGAGCGGGGACTGAAGCTTTCTTT	CASSTLTGGAGTEAFF
NA	TRBJ1-5	NA	TRBV28	12	TGTGCCAGCACTGATGTCAATCAGCCCCAGCATTTT	CASTDVNQPQHF
NA	TRBJ1-2	NA	TRBV20-1	13	TGCAGTGCTAGAATGTCAGGGAACTATGGCTACACCTTC	CSARMSGNYGYTF
NA	TRBJ2-5	NA	TRBV10-2	15	TGCGCCAGCAGTGCGGCGAGGGAGGGGGTAAAGACCCAGTACTTC	CASSAAREGVKTQYF
NA	TRBJ2-1	TRBD2	TRBV4-1	16	TGCGCCAGCAGCCAAGTTCCACCGGGACTAGCGATTGAGCAGTTCTTC	CASSQVPPGLAIEQFF
once	TRBJ2-5	NA	TRBV7-6	14	TGTGCCAGCAGCAACCGGGACACCACGGGGACCCAGTACTTC	CASSNRDTTGTQYF
NA	TRBJ2-7	NA	TRBV3-1	13	TGTGCCAGCAGCCAAGTAGCGCGAGGAATGCAGTACTTC	CASSQVARGMQYF
NA	TRBJ2-4	NA	TRBV28	14	TGTGCCAGCCGTACAGGAGTAGCCAAAAACATTCAGTACTTC	CASRTGVAKNIQYF
NA	TRBJ2-2	NA	TRBV2	15	TGTGCCAGCAGTGGAACCGGGACAACCACCGGGGAGCTGTTTTTT	CASSGTGTTTGELFF
NA	TRBJ1-1	TRBD1	TRBV7-3	16	TGTGCCAGCAGCTTAACCCCAACGACAGGGGGCACTGAAGCTTTCTTT	CASSLTPTTGGTEAFF
NA	TRBJ1-1	TRBD1	TRBV5-6	15	TGTGCCAGCAGCTTATACCGACAGGGAGGCACTGAAGCTTTCTTT	CASSLYRQGGTEAFF
NA	TRBJ2-5	NA	TRBV7-9	13	TGTGCCAGCAGCCCACTGGGGCAAGAGACCCAGTACTTC	CASSPLGQETQYF
NA	TRBJ2-5	NA	TRBV29-1	13	TGCAGCGTCTTCAGGTACCCCCAAGAGACCCAGTACTTC	CSVFRYPQETQYF
NA	TRBJ2-1	NA	TRBV7-2	13	TGTGCCAGCAGCGCGGACTACCGCAATGAGCAGTTCTTC	CASSADYRNEQFF
NA	TRBJ1-1	NA	TRBV7-3	14	TGTGCCAGCAGCTTGGCTAGGATCGACACTGAAGCTTTCTTT	CASSLARIDTEAFF
once	TRBJ2-1	NA	TRBV2	14	TGTGCCAGCCGCGACTCAGGCGGGTCCCATGAGCAGTTCTTC	CASRDSGGSHEQFF
NA	TRBJ1-2	TRBD1	TRBV30	13	TGTGCCTGGAGTGTAGACAGGGGCTATGGCTACACCTTC	CAWSVDRGYGYTF
NA	TRBJ2-7	NA	TRBV20-1	14	TGCAGTGCTAGATTGCAGGATACCCTCTACGAGCAGTACTTC	CSARLQDTLYEQYF
NA	TRBJ1-1	NA	TRBV3-1	13	TGTGCCAGCCGGGCGGGGGTCTACACTGAAGCTTTCTTT	CASRAGVYTEAFF
NA	TRBJ2-7	TRBD1	TRBV19	16	TGTGCCAGTAGAGTTAACCGGGACAGGGGAATTTACGAGCAGTACTTC	CASRVNRDRGIYEQYF
NA	TRBJ1-1	TRBD1	TRBV11-3	14	TGTGCCAGCACCCGGGACAGAGTCGGACCTGAAGCTTTCTTT	CASTRDRVGPEAFF
NA	TRBJ2-5	NA	TRBV6-2/TRBV6-3	14	TGTGCCAGCAGCCCAACCGGACAAGGCCAGACCCAGTACTTC	CASSPTGQGQTQYF
NA	TRBJ2-7	TRBD1	TRBV5-1	15	TGCGCCAGCAGGCCTCCGGGACAGCCTCATTACGAGCAGTACTTC	CASRPPGQPHYEQYF
NA	TRBJ1-2	NA	TRBV20-1	11	TGCAGTGCTGTCACAGGGATGGGCTACACCTTC	CSAVTGMGYTF
NA	TRBJ1-6	TRBD1	TRBV4-1	19	TGCGCCAGCAGCCAAGTAGAACTTGGGAGGACAGGGGAAAATTCACCCCTCCACTTT	CASSQVELGRTGENSPLHF
NA	TRBJ1-3	NA	TRBV3-1	16	TGTGCCAGCAGCTCGAGGGTCTCGGCGGGAGGAAACACCATATATTTT	CASSSRVSAGGNTIYF
NA	TRBJ1-1	NA	TRBV24-1	12	TGTGCCACCAGTGGGGGGAACACTGAAGCTTTCTTT	CATSGGNTEAFF
once	TRBJ2-7	NA	TRBV4-1	15	TGCGCCAGCAGCCAATTACTAGGTCGGTTTGACGAGCAGTACTTC	CASSQLLGRFDEQYF
NA	TRBJ2-6	TRBD2	TRBV3-1	16	TGTGCCAGCAGCGCCAGCGGGGGATCTGGGGCCAACGTCCTGACTTTC	CASSASGGSGANVLTF
NA	TRBJ2-2	TRBD1	TRBV6-6	16	TGTGCCAGCAGTCCTCCGGGACAGGGGAACACCGGGGAGCTGTTTTTT	CASSPPGQGNTGELFF
NA	TRBJ1-6	NA	TRBV6-5	13	TGTGCCAGCAGTTACTCGATGAATTCACCCCTCCACTTT	CASSYSMNSPLHF
NA	TRBJ2-7	NA	TRBV19	16	TGTGCCAGTAGTACGATCACCCGGCGGAGCTCCTACGAGCAGTACTTC	CASSTITRRSSYEQYF
NA	TRBJ1-6	NA	TRBV2	14	TGTGCCAGCAGGACTACTACATCCCATTCACCCCTCCACTTT	CASRTTTSHSPLHF
NA	TRBJ2-3	NA	TRBV9	16	TGTGCCAGCAGCCCCTACGAGGGGACTCGCACAGATACGCAGTATTTT	CASSPYEGTRTDTQYF
NA	TRBJ1-2	NA	TRBV6-2/TRBV6-3	13	TGTGCCAGCAGTTACTCCGGCAGGGGTGGCTACACCTTC	CASSYSGRGGYTF
NA	TRBJ2-7	TRBD2	TRBV27	14	TGTGCCAGCAGTCAAAAGGGAGGGTCCTACGAGCAGTACTTC	CASSQKGGSYEQYF
NA	TRBJ2-1	TRBD1	TRBV19	12	TGTGCCAGTCGACAGGGGGCGGGTGAGCAGTTCTTC	CASRQGAGEQFF
NA	TRBJ2-7	NA	TRBV7-8	14	TGTGCCAGCAGCTTAGCGGGAGGGGGGTACGAGCAGTACTTC	CASSLAGGGYEQYF
NA	TRBJ2-3	TRBD2	TRBV20-1	13	TGCAGTGCTGGGGACTATAAAGGAGATACGCAGTATTTT	CSAGDYKGDTQYF